This TCR beta chain was retrieved from a study of CXCR3-negative and CXCR3-positive naive CD8 T cells. As regards this clonotype: Its antigen is currently unknown.

There are 15 residues in the CDR3. Germline-derived CDR1 and CDR2 are SGDLS and YYNGEE. In preparing the TRB cDNA libraries, 5' RACE with UMI labels was used. TCRdb processed the 5' RACE reads again and assigns one entry to each CDR3 protein, with no DNA. The table lists 90,000 to 150,000 distinct CDR3 sequences, with around 0.36% in the top ten. Whole-study results and caveats: Comparison of naive cells showed more hydrophobic TRB CDR3s in CXCR3-positive than in CXCR3-negative naive cells.

This receptor was obtained from a human donor in good health. Some clones in this sample may be carry-over from other donors' samples. The chain carries TRBV9 and TRBJ2-7; lacking DNA, the TRBD2 call made by TCRdb goes unchecked. Sequenced sample: naive CXCR3+ CD8+ T cells from blood. Subset defined: CD45RO-CCR7+CD27+CD95- naive CD8+ T cells expressing CXCR3 (TNR3+). This chain's CDR3 is CASSVAAGLLSEQYF.